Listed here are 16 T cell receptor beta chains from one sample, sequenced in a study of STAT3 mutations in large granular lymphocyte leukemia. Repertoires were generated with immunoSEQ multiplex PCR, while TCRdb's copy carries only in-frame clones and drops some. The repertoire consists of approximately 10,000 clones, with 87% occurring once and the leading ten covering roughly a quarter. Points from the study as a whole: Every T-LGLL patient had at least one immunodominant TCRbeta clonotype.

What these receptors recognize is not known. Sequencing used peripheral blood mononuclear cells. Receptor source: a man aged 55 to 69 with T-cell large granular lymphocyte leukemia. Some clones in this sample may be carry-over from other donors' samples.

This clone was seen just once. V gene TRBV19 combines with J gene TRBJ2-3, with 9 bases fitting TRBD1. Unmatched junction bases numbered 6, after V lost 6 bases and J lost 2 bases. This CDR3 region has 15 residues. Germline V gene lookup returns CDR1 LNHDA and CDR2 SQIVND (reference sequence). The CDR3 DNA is TGTGCCAGTAGGGAAGGACAGGGGTACACAGATACGCAGTATTTT. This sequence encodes CASREGQGYTDTQYF.

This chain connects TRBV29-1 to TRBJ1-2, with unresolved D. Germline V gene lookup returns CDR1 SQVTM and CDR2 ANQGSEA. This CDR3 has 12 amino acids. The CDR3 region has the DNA TGCAGAAGGCCTGGATGGCACTATGGCTACACCTTC. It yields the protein CRRPGWHYGYTF.

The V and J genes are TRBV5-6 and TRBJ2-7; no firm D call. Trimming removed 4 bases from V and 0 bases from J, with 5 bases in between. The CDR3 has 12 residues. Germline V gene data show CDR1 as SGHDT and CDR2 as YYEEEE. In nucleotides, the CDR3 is TGTGCCAGCAGCCAGAGCTCCTACGAGCAGTACTTC. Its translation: CASSQSSYEQYF.

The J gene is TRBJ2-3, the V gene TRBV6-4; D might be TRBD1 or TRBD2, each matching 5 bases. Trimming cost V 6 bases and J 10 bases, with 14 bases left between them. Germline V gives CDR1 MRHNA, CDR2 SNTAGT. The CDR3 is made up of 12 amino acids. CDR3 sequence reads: CASSDGDRAQYF. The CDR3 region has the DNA TGTGCCAGCAGCGATGGGGACCGGGCGCAGTATTTT.

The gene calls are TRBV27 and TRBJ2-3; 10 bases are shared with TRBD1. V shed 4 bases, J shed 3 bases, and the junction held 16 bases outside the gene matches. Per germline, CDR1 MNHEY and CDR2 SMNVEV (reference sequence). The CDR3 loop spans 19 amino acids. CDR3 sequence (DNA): TGTGCCAGCAGTTCCGGGACAGGGGTTTGGACTAGCCGGACAGATACGCAGTATTTT. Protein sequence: CASSSGTGVWTSRTDTQYF.

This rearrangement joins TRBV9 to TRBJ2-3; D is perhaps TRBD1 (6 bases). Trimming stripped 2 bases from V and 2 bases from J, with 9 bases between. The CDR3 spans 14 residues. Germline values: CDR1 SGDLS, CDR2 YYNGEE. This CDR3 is CASSVQGHTDTQYF. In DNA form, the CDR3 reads TGTGCCAGCAGCGTCCAGGGGCACACAGATACGCAGTATTTT.

CDR3 coding DNA: TGTGCCAGCAGCTCGGGAGACAGGGACAGCTCCTACGAGCAGTACTTC. This translates into CASSSGDRDSSYEQYF. This chain joins TRBV28 and TRBJ2-7, with D tentatively TRBD1 (7 bases). Germline CDR1 reads MDHEN; CDR2 reads SYDVKM. The CDR3 sequence is 16 residues long. Trimming removed 6 bases from V and 0 bases from J, with 18 bases in between.

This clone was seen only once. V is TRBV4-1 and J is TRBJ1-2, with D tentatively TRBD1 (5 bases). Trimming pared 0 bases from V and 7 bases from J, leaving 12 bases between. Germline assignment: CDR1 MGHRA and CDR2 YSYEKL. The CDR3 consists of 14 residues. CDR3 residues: CASSQEGMGGGYTF. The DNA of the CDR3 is TGCGCCAGCAGCCAAGAGGGTATGGGGGGTGGCTACACCTTC.

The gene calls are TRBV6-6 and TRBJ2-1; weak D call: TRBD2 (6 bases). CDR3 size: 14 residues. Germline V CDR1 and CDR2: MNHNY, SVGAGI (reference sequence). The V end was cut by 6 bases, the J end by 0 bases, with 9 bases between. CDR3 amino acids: CASSRGGSYNEQFF. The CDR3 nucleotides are TGTGCCAGCAGCCGGGGAGGCTCCTACAATGAGCAGTTCTTC.

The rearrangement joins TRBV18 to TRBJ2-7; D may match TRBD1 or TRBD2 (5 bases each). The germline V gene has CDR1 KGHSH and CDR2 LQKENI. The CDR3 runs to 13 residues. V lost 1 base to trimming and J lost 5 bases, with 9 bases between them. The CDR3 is CASSPRDGDEQYF. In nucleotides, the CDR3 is TGTGCCAGCTCACCACGGGACGGGGACGAGCAGTACTTC.

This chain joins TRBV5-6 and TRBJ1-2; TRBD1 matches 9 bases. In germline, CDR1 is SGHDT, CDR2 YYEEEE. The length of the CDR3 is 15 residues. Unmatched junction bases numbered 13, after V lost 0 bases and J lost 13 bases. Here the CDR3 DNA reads TGTGCCAGCAGCTTGGCGGGAACAGGGGGCCTGCCTTCCACCTTC. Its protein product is CASSLAGTGGLPSTF.

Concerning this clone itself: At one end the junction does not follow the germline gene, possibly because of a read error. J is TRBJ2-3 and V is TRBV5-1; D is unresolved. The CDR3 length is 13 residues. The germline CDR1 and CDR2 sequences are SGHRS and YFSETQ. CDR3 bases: TGCGCCAGCAGATTGGACCTCACAGATACGCAGTATTTT. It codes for CASRLDLTDTQYF.

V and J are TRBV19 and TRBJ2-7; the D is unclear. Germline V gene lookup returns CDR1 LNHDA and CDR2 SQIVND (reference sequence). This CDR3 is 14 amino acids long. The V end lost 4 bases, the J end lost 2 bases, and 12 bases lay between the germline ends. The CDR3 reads CASSRGGWTYEQYF. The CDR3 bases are TGTGCCAGTAGTAGGGGTGGATGGACCTACGAGCAGTACTTC. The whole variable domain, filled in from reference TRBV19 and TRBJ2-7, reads DGGITQSPKYLFRKEGQNVTLSCEQNLNHDAMYWYRQDPGQGLRLIYYSQIVNDFQKGDIAEGYSVSREKKESFPLTVTSAQKNPTAFYLCASSRGGWTYEQYFGPGTRLTVT.

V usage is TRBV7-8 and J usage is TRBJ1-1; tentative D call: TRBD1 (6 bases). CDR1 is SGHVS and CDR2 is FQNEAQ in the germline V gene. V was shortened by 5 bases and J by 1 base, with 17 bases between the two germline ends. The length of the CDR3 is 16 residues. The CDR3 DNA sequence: TGTGCCAGCAGCCCGAACAGGGCAGGGAGGAACACTGAAGCTTTCTTT. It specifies CASSPNRAGRNTEAFF.

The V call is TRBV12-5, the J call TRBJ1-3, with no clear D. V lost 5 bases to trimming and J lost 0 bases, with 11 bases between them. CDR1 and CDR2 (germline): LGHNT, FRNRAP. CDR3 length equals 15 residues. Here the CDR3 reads CASGQSGSSGNTIYF. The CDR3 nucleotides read TGTGCTAGTGGTCAATCTGGGAGCTCTGGAAACACCATATATTTT.

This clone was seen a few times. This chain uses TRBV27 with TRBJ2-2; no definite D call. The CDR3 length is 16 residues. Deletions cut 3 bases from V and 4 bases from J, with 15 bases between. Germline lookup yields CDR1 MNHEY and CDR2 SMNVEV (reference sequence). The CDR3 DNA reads TGTGCCAGCAGTTTCGCAGGTCTTCGTGGCACCGGGGAGCTGTTTTTT. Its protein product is CASSFAGLRGTGELFF.